Presented here are 9 T cell receptor beta chains from one specimen sequenced in a study of T cells in Graves' hyperthyroidism and ophthalmopathy. RNA transcripts were the template for amplifying TCR beta CDR3 regions. A set of HTBI primers served as the primers for a first-round RT-PCR of the TCR CDR3. TCRdb recomputed calls from the multiplex PCR reads with MiXCR, one row per CDR3 protein. Of under 350,000 distinct CDR3 sequences listed, about a sixth are singletons. The sample taken for sequencing was blood. Receptor source: an older woman with Graves' ophthalmopathy.

J is TRBJ2-1 and V is TRBV7-3; 12 bases fit TRBD2. V shed 4 bases, J shed 7 bases, and the junction held 8 bases outside the gene matches. The CDR3 is 16 residues long. Germline assignment: CDR1 SGHTA and CDR2 FQGTGA. The CDR3 sequence: CASSSTPLAGGNEQFF. CDR3 nucleotides: TGTGCCAGCAGCTCTACCCCACTAGCGGGAGGTAATGAGCAGTTCTTC.

In its sample, this clonotype was seen a few times. V gene TRBV19 combines with J gene TRBJ2-7; tentatively, D is TRBD1 or TRBD2 (5 bases each). V lost 9 bases, J lost 2 bases, and 20 bases lay in between. Germline CDR1 and CDR2: LNHDA and SQIVND (reference sequence). The CDR3 consists of 15 residues. DNA for the CDR3: TGTGCCAGCAGAGCGAGAGGGGACGTGACCTACGAGCAGTACTTC. Its protein product is CASRARGDVTYEQYF.

The chain couples TRBV11-3 to TRBJ2-3, with a weak D call TRBD2 (7 bases). The V end lost 5 bases, the J end lost 11 bases, and 17 bases lay between the germline ends. The CDR3 runs to 13 residues. Germline assignment: CDR1 SGHNT and CDR2 YENEEA. The CDR3 DNA is TGTGCCAGCAGCCTGGGGGGGGGCATCAAGCAGTATTTT. This encodes CASSLGGGIKQYF.

This clonotype was detected ten times or more. J is TRBJ2-1 and V is TRBV7-9; D not certain. The CDR3 contains 16 residues. CDR1 is SEHNR and CDR2 is FQNEAQ in the germline V gene (reference sequence). The V gene lost 5 bases and the J gene lost 1 base, with 15 bases spanning the gap. The CDR3 DNA reads TGTGCCAGCAGCCGACTTTATACCAATTCCTACAATGAGCAGTTCTTC. This sequence encodes CASSRLYTNSYNEQFF.

This clonotype occurred many times. The V and J genes are TRBV29-1 and TRBJ1-1; D may be TRBD1 (5 bases). From germline, CDR1 is SQVTM and CDR2 ANQGSEA. The V end was cut by 4 bases, the J end by 6 bases, with 18 bases between. The CDR3 length is 14 residues. The CDR3 sequence: CSVATHTGLPEAFF. CDR3 nucleotide sequence: TGCAGCGTTGCCACACACACGGGACTACCTGAAGCTTTCTTT.

This chain uses TRBV28 with TRBJ1-1, with D perhaps matching TRBD1 (6 bases). Germline lookup yields CDR1 MDHEN and CDR2 SYDVKM. Trimming took 1 base from V and 5 from J, leaving 20 bases between them. This CDR3 region has 17 residues. The CDR3 region is CASSLSGTGAPGTEAFF. The DNA for the CDR3 is TGTGCCAGCAGTTTATCGGGTACGGGGGCGCCGGGGACTGAAGCTTTCTTT.

The gene calls are TRBV20-1 and TRBJ2-7, with D uncertain. The germline V and J ends were trimmed by 0 bases and 0 bases, with 9 bases remaining between them. The CDR3 has 14 amino acids. Germline loops: CDR1 DFQATT, CDR2 SNEGSKA (reference sequence). The CDR3 DNA sequence: TGCAGTGCTAGAGATCGGTTAACCTCCTACGAGCAGTACTTC. Its translation is CSARDRLTSYEQYF.

This clonotype has a handful of counts. The rearrangement joins TRBV29-1 to TRBJ2-7; 8 nucleotides line up with TRBD1. The germline V gene has CDR1 SQVTM and CDR2 ANQGSEA. V was clipped by 0 bases and J by 4 bases; unmatched bases: 5. CDR3 length: 14 residues. CDR3 residues: CSVEDSRTGYEQYF. CDR3 coding DNA: TGCAGCGTTGAAGATTCCAGGACAGGGTACGAGCAGTACTTC.

This clonotype was detected ten times or more. The rearrangement uses TRBV20-1 and TRBJ1-1; 10 nucleotides agree with TRBD1. CDR3 length equals 15 residues. The trim removed 6 bases at V and 6 bases at J, leaving 13 bases unmatched. Per the germline V gene, CDR1 is DFQATT and CDR2 is SNEGSKA (reference sequence). This chain's CDR3 is CSADDRGPLGAEAFF. The CDR3 nucleotides read TGCAGTGCGGACGACAGGGGGCCTCTGGGCGCTGAAGCTTTCTTT.